These 19 T cell receptor beta chains originate from one sample sequenced in a study of blood T cell repertoires in COVID-19 (dated by TCRdb to the early 2020s). The protocol used for the library was the immunoSEQ multiplex PCR assay. TCRdb holds this immuneACCESS table with in-frame rearrangements only. Some clones are missing; in checked studies, unresolved V genes explain under half, and the rest has no known cause. The sample table records about 220,000 clones; roughly four fifths of these occur just once. About 2.4% of the sample lies in the top ten. The sequenced sample was peripheral blood. Receptors originate from a woman aged 55-69 years with acute or convalescent COVID-19.

In nucleotides, the CDR3 is TGTGCCAGCAGTTTAAGCGAGTACTATGGCTACACCTTC. It codes for CASSLSEYYGYTF. The rearrangement joins TRBV12-3 or TRBV12-4 to TRBJ1-2; D is unresolved. This CDR3 comprises 13 residues. The ends were cut back, 2 bases at V and 3 bases at J, with 7 bases in the middle.

CDR3 sequence reads: CASSLPQGGEQFF. For the CDR3, the DNA is TGTGCCAGCAGCTTACCCCAGGGTGGGGAGCAGTTCTTC. The V and J genes are TRBV11-3 and TRBJ2-1, with D perhaps TRBD1 (5 bases). This CDR3 spans 13 amino acids. V lost 2 bases and J lost 10, with 12 bases in between. CDR1 and CDR2 (germline): SGHNT, YENEEA.

This clone was recorded only once. The CDR3 coding sequence is TGTGCCAGCAGTAACTTAAAACAGGAAGGTGGGTGGTGGACGGCTGAAGCTTTCTTT. Protein product: CASSNLKQEGGWWTAEAFF. The chain couples TRBV6-4 to TRBJ1-1; TRBD1 might be the D (5 bases). V lost 5 bases and J 6 bases, leaving 31 bases between the germline ends. Germline values: CDR1 MRHNA, CDR2 SNTAGT. The CDR3 totals 19 residues.

The genes are TRBV7-7 and TRBJ1-4, with a possible D match to TRBD1 (5 bases). Germline loops: CDR1 SSHAT, CDR2 FNYEAQ (reference sequence). Deletions cut 2 bases from V and 8 bases from J, with 9 bases between. This CDR3 region has 13 residues. The CDR3 reads CASSLIRGEKLFF. The CDR3 region has the DNA TGTGCCAGCAGCTTAATCCGGGGGGAAAAACTGTTTTTT.

CDR3 sequence (DNA): TGCGCCAGCAGCCAAGGTGCAACGGGTGCATTTGGCTACACCTTC. Its protein is CASSQGATGAFGYTF. This chain connects TRBV4-3 to TRBJ1-2; D uncertain. CDR3 size: 15 residues. Looked up from germline, CDR1 is LGHNA and CDR2 is YSLEER. Trimming shortened V by 1 base and J by 7 bases, and 16 bases separated the two germline ends.

The V and J genes are TRBV4-3 and TRBJ2-3; 8 positions agree with TRBD2. V shed 4 bases and J 1 base; nucleotides not matched to a gene: 4. Germline V gene data show CDR1 as LGHNA and CDR2 as YSLEER. The CDR3 length is 15 residues. The CDR3 sequence: CASSPRAGGTDTQYF. CDR3 nucleotide sequence: TGCGCCAGCAGCCCCCGAGCGGGGGGCACAGATACGCAGTATTTT.

The J gene is TRBJ1-1, the V gene TRBV6-5; D unclear. V shed 2 bases and J shed 2 bases, with 9 bases lying between them. CDR3 length: 14 residues. Germline values: CDR1 MNHEY, CDR2 SVGAGI. CDR3: CASSYHGDNTEAFF. In DNA, the CDR3 is TGTGCCAGCAGTTACCACGGGGATAACACTGAAGCTTTCTTT.

The chain is built from TRBV2 and TRBJ2-7; the D gene is possibly TRBD1 (6 bases). The CDR3 spans 14 residues. CDR1 and CDR2 from the germline V gene are SNHLY and FYNNEI. Trimming took off 5 bases at V and 1 base at J, with 12 bases between the two ends. CDR3 region: CASSPRTGSYEQYF. The CDR3 DNA is TGTGCCAGCAGTCCGAGAACAGGGTCCTACGAGCAGTACTTC.

This sequence joins TRBV4-3 and TRBJ1-1; D is unresolved. Deletions cut 0 bases from V and 6 bases from J, with 8 bases between. In germline, CDR1 is LGHNA, CDR2 YSLEER. CDR3 length: 13 amino acids. The CDR3 loop reads CASSQDTAPEAFF. The CDR3 coding sequence is TGCGCCAGCAGCCAAGATACAGCACCTGAAGCTTTCTTT.

The chain employs TRBV14 and TRBJ2-7, with 7 bases aligning to TRBD1. The CDR3 contains 18 residues. Germline values: CDR1 SGHDN, CDR2 FVKESK. Trimming took 6 bases from V and 2 from J; bases not matched to a gene: 19. The DNA for the CDR3 is TGTGCCAGCAGTCCGGGGCTACAGGGGATACGGCCGGCCTACGAGCAGTACTTC. Amino acids: CASSPGLQGIRPAYEQYF. Full variable domain (rest looked up from reference TRBV14 and TRBJ2-7): EAGVTQFPSHSVIEKGQTVTLRCDPISGHDNLYWYRRVMGKEIKFLLHFVKESKQDESGMPNNRFLAERTGGTYSTLKVQPAELEDSGVYFCASSPGLQGIRPAYEQYFGPGTRLTVT.

Of note for this clone: Distinct nucleotide sequences in the sample also encode this CDR3. The rearrangement uses TRBV6-5 and TRBJ1-1; D may be TRBD1 (6 bases). The V end was cut by 8 bases, the J end by 2 bases, with 12 bases between. Germline V gene data show CDR1 as MNHEY and CDR2 as SVGAGI. The CDR3 covers 13 residues. The CDR3 region is CASGRGGNTEAFF. The CDR3 nucleotides are TGTGCCAGCGGCCGAGGGGGAAACACTGAAGCTTTCTTT.

This clone was picked up one time. The chain employs TRBV11-2 and TRBJ2-5; weak D call: TRBD1 (6 bases). The length of the CDR3 is 13 residues. Germline CDR1 reads SGHAT; CDR2 reads FQNNGV. The V gene lost 5 bases and the J gene lost 3 bases, with 10 bases spanning the gap. CDR3 protein: CASSPAGEETQYF. CDR3 nucleotide sequence: TGTGCCAGCAGCCCAGCAGGGGAAGAGACCCAGTACTTC.

The gene calls are TRBV5-1 and TRBJ1-1, with 8 nucleotides matching TRBD1. The ends lost 5 bases at V and 1 base at J; junction bases unmatched: 4. This CDR3 is built from 14 residues. Germline CDR1 SGHRS, CDR2 YFSETQ. Here the CDR3 reads CASRAGTGNTEAFF. The CDR3 nucleotides read TGCGCCAGCAGAGCCGGGACAGGGAACACTGAAGCTTTCTTT.

V is TRBV19 and J is TRBJ1-1; 8 bases map to TRBD1. With 6 bases clipped from V and 4 bases from J, the junction kept 4 bases outside the gene matches. CDR3 length: 13 residues. Germline CDR1 reads LNHDA; CDR2 reads SQIVND (reference sequence). The CDR3 DNA is TGTGCCAGTAGCCCACAGGGGGGCACTGAAGCTTTCTTT. Translation gives CASSPQGGTEAFF.

The CDR3 DNA sequence: TGTGCCAGCAGCGCGGGGGGGCCTACTGAGCAGTTCTTC. Protein product: CASSAGGPTEQFF. The chain combines TRBV7-2 with TRBJ2-1; TRBD2 matches at 9 bases. Losses at the gene ends were 5 bases for V and 9 bases for J; bases not matched to a gene: 5. Germline V gene lookup returns CDR1 SGHTA and CDR2 FQGNSA. CDR3 length equals 13 residues.

The V and J genes are TRBV9 and TRBJ2-1; 7 bases are a match to TRBD2. This CDR3 is 16 amino acids long. Germline assignment: CDR1 SGDLS and CDR2 YYNGEE. Trimming cost V 0 bases and J 3 bases; bases outside gene matches: 6. This CDR3 reads CASSVEPTSVYNEQFF. For the CDR3, the DNA is TGTGCCAGCAGCGTAGAACCAACTAGCGTCTACAATGAGCAGTTCTTC.

The gene calls are TRBV27 and TRBJ2-2, with 10 bases lining up with TRBD2. The J segment lost 0 bases and the V segment lost 7 bases, leaving 14 bases of the junction unmatched. There are 19 residues in the CDR3. Germline V gene sequence: CDR1 MNHEY, CDR2 SMNVEV (reference sequence). For the CDR3, the DNA is TGTGCCAGCATCCAACCAACTCTAGCGGGGGATACGAACACCGGGGAGCTGTTTTTT. It is translated as CASIQPTLAGDTNTGELFF.

This clone was seen at least ten times. The rearrangement links TRBV18 to TRBJ1-5, with 9 bases lining up with TRBD1. Germline CDR1 KGHSH, CDR2 LQKENI. V lost 5 bases to trimming and J lost 8 bases; unmatched junction nucleotides: 13. The CDR3 loop spans 16 amino acids. In nucleotides, the CDR3 is TGTGCCAGCTCAGCAAACAGGGGGCTATATGAGAAGCCCCAGCATTTT. Encoded protein: CASSANRGLYEKPQHF.

This chain uses TRBV2 with TRBJ1-2, with D hard to call. CDR1 SNHLY and CDR2 FYNNEI come from the germline V gene. This CDR3 has 10 residues. V was trimmed by 4 bases and J by 5 bases, leaving 2 bases between them. The CDR3 coding sequence is TGTGCCAGCAGTGCTTATGGCTACACCTTC. As protein: CASSAYGYTF.